This T cell receptor beta chain was retrieved from a study of T cells expressing NK-cell markers. Overall study context: The authors derived TCR beta repertoires from sorted CD3+CD56+NKG2C+, CD3+CD56+NKG2C- and CD3+CD56-NKG2C+ T cells. The study's findings and limits: About 1.0-8% of CD8+ T cells in over five donors belonged to dominant NKG2C+ clonotypes.

The CDR3 contains 11 residues. The V gene's germline CDR1 is SQVTM and CDR2 ANQGSEA. TCRdb reprocessed the 5' RACE reads and keeps a single row for each CDR3 protein, giving no DNA. The sample's table shows 500,000 to 700,000 distinct CDR3 sequences. Remarks on this clonotype: The antigen is undetermined.

The chain combines TRBV29-1 with TRBJ1-1. The receptor was derived from a man between 18 and 29 years old in good health. The sequencing sample was made of blood T cells: a sorted CD56 or NKG2C T cell subset, CD4+ or CD8+ T cells, or bulk PBMC T cells (not recorded which). CDR3 amino acids: CSVGRNTEAFF. Full variable domain (rest looked up from reference TRBV29-1 and TRBJ1-1): SAVISQKPSRDICQRGTSLTIQCQVDSQVTMMFWYRQQPGQSLTLIATANQGSEATYESGFVIDKFPISRPNLTFSTLTVSNMSPEDSSIYLCSVGRNTEAFFGQGTRLTVV.